This entry features one T cell receptor (beta chain) sequence. The antigen is undetermined. Mouse gene names apply. Read sequence stops 1 residue before the CDR3 end, and the germline J gene provides the missing end. These data are taken from a study of tissue T cells after allogeneic stem cell transplantation. Study results and limitations: Anatomically similar tissues had similar TCR repertoires within each patient.

CDR3 sequences, V/J genes, frequencies and template counts came from survey-depth TCRbeta sequencing. The data were produced by immunoSEQ multiplex PCR, yet TCRdb's version contains in-frame clones alone and is incomplete. This table holds thousands of clones, approximately 33% found once. Stated time point: mouse harvest day 14 after allogeneic transplant. Each mouse received 10^7 T-cell-depleted marrow cells plus 10^6 splenic CD5+ T cells by tail vein. The germline V gene has CDR1 GKSSPN and CDR2 SITVG. Germline trimming cut 0 bases from V and 4 bases from J; bases unmatched to any gene: 5. This CDR3 is 15 amino acids long.

The genes are TRBV31 and TRBJ1-2, with 10 bases lining up with TRBD1. This clonotype originated in a female BALB/c mouse given C57BL/6 T cells with graft-versus-host disease after an allogeneic hematopoietic cell transplant. Source material: skin. The CDR3 reads CAWSLRQGAVSDYTF. The covered CDR3 bases are TGTGCCTGGAGTCTCCGACAGGGGGCAGTCTCCGACTACACC. The whole variable domain, filled in from reference TRBV31 and TRBJ1-2, reads AQTIHQWPVAEIKAVGSPLSLGCTIKGKSSPNLYWYWQATGGTLQQLFYSITVGQVESVVQLNLSASRPKDDQFILSTEKLLLSHSGFYLCAWSLRQGAVSDYTFGSGTRLLVI.